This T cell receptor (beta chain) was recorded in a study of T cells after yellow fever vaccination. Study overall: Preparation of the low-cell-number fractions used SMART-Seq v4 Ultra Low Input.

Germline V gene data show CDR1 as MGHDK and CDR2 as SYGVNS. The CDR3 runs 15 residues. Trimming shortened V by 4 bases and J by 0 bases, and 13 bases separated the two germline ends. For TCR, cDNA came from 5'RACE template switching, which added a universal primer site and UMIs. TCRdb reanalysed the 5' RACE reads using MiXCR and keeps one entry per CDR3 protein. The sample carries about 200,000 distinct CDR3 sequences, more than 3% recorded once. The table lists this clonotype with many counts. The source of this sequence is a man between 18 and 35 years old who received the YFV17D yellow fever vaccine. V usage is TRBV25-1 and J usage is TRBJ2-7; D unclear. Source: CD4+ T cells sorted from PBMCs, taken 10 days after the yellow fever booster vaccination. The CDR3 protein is CASSGSWPPSYEQYV. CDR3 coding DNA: TGTGCCAGCAGTGGGTCTTGGCCCCCCTCCTACGAGCAGTACGTC.